This T cell receptor (beta chain) was documented in a study of cytomegalovirus exposure and HLA in healthy donors. PCR employed 60 Vbeta and 13 Jbeta primers. Assay: immunoSEQ multiplex PCR; the TCRdb copy retains only in-frame clones and omits some. The sample lists 60,000 to 80,000 clones; 65% to 80% were seen once. V was trimmed by 6 bases and J by 8 bases, leaving 11 bases between them. The germline V gene encodes CDR1 MDHEN and CDR2 SYDVKM. This CDR3 region has 12 residues. This sequence originates from a woman in her 30s in good health and CMV-seronegative. The V call is TRBV28, the J call TRBJ2-1, with D hard to call. Sequencing was done on a sample of PBMCs. CDR3 bases: TGTGCCAGCAGCCTACCCCTCTATGAGCAGTTCTTC. This sequence encodes CASSLPLYEQFF.